Described below is a single T cell receptor (beta chain) sequence and its context. This clone appeared a few times. Its antigen is unknown. No per-base quality is available; no much larger clone lies one base away. For TCRbeta CDR3 sequencing, genomic DNA was extracted from sorted cells using the QIAGEN DNeasy Blood and Tissue Kit. High-throughput TCRbeta CDR3 sequencing was carried out commercially through immunoSEQ, with PCR amplification with bias correction and internal controls included. The paper's data handling went like this. Unique productive TCRbeta sequences were defined by CDR3 nucleotide sequence where primers matched, and otherwise by CDR3 amino acid sequence together with Vbeta and Jbeta genes. As a correction for sorting error, sequences shared between sorted populations at a frequency ratio of 2:1 or less were discarded, and the remaining shared sequences were assigned to the higher population. A sequence counted as donor-reactive if, in CFSE-low cells, the sequence had a frequency of at least 0.01% and was expanded at least 5-fold compared with unstimulated cells. Repertoire divergence was quantified by Jensen-Shannon divergence calculated from the top 100 TCRbeta sequences ranked by frequency. For samples with multiple sequencing runs, sorting error was corrected separately for each run before the runs were pooled. The source is immuneACCESS, and TCRdb retained only in-frame sequences with V and J called. Part of the clones is not carried over; for the studies checked, unresolved V genes explain less than half of this, and the remainder is unexplained. That table is the source of V, J and clone size, and D and trimming were worked out from the DNA. This sample is represented by about 240,000 clones; 80% to 85% of them were singletons. Approximately 0.69% of the sample goes to the ten largest clones.

This entry comes from a study of Tregs in tolerant kidney transplant recipients (dated by TCRdb to the late 2010s). Concerning the study at large: Before combined kidney and bone marrow transplantation, this study identified donor-specific regulatory T cells using TCRbeta sequencing and then followed those same cells after transplant. TCRbeta repertoire sequencing was used in 3 healthy controls to compare several methods for expanding Tregs specific for an allogeneic donor.

CDR1 and CDR2 (LNHDA, SQIVND) derive from the germline V gene (reference sequence). From cysteine to phenylalanine, the CDR3 is 15 amino acids long. The kept DNA is CDR3 alone, 45 bases in frame from the first base. Relative to germline, V is 3 bases shorter and J is 4 bases shorter, with 12 bases between their ends. Thawed PBMCs were FACS-sorted into unstimulated Tregs (CD4+CD25+CD127-), CD4+ non-Tregs (CD4+CD25-), CD4 cells and CD8 cells. Blood from healthy controls was obtained either from healthy volunteers or as purchased buffy coats. Healthy control blood was processed by Ficoll density gradient to PBMCs and cryopreserved; patient PBMCs were collected before and after transplant. Broader findings and caveats from the paper: Although technical replication error seemed to be minimal, the question of biological reproducibility was not addressed directly. Expanding Tregs with activated donor B cells appeared to identify the most biologically relevant and donor-specific TCRbeta repertoire. The study was limited by small patient numbers, and the findings need validation in larger populations and under other immunosuppression protocols.

The chain employs TRBV19 and TRBJ1-4; the D gene is perhaps TRBD1, from 6 matching bases. This clonotype originated in a human donor in good health. Sequencing was done on a sample of CD4+ T cells from blood. The nucleotide sequence reads as follows: TGTGCCAGTAGTATTACTGGACAGATTAATGAAAAACTGTTTTTT. It is translated as CASSITGQINEKLFF.